Below, 29 T cell receptor beta chains from the same sample are listed, as sequenced in a study of PD-L1 blockade in urothelial cancer. Sequenced by immunoSEQ multiplex PCR; TCRdb stores in-frame clones only, minus some. This sample has 44,000 or so clones, with around 82% found just once. The sample consisted of PBMCs, taken around atezolizumab (anti-PD-L1) treatment. The receptors were sampled from a man in his 70s with urothelial cancer.

In this sample, this clone turned up once. V usage is TRBV5-1 and J usage is TRBJ2-3; no definite D call. CDR1 is SGHRS and CDR2 is YFSETQ in the germline V gene. Trimming shortened V by 4 bases and J by 6 bases, and 12 bases separated the two germline ends. CDR3 length: 13 amino acids. The CDR3 sequence: CASSLLSIDTQYF. In DNA form, the CDR3 reads TGCGCCAGCAGCCTCCTTTCTATCGATACGCAGTATTTT.

The rearrangement joins TRBV6-6 to TRBJ2-1; 10 positions match TRBD2. Germline V gene lookup returns CDR1 MNHNY and CDR2 SVGAGI (reference sequence). CDR3 size: 15 residues. Trimming at V came to 4 bases and at J to 3 bases, leaving 3 bases not matched to a gene. The CDR3 sequence is CASSSTSGVYNEQFF. DNA for the CDR3: TGTGCCAGCAGTTCAACTAGCGGGGTCTACAATGAGCAGTTCTTC.

V and J are TRBV15 and TRBJ2-5; tentative D call: TRBD1 (5 bases). The CDR3 loop spans 14 amino acids. V lost 1 base and J 4 bases, leaving 10 bases between the germline ends. CDR1 is LNHNV, CDR2 YYDKDF, per germline (reference sequence). This CDR3 reads CATSRVGRAETQYF. The CDR3 DNA reads TGTGCCACCAGCAGAGTGGGCAGGGCAGAGACCCAGTACTTC.

The chain has TRBV7-9 and TRBJ1-2; TRBD1 matches 7 bases. The length of the CDR3 is 14 residues. CDR1 is SEHNR, CDR2 FQNEAQ, per germline (reference sequence). Losses at the gene ends were 3 bases for V and 8 bases for J; bases not matched to a gene: 9. Here the CDR3 reads CASSFTDRAKGYTF. The CDR3 nucleotides read TGTGCCAGCAGCTTTACCGACAGGGCAAAAGGCTACACCTTC. The complete variable domain, with remaining parts taken from reference TRBV7-9 and TRBJ1-2, reads DTGVSQNPRHKITKRGQNVTFRCDPISEHNRLYWYRQTLGQGPEFLTYFQNEAQLEKSRLLSDRFSAERPKGSFSTLEIQRTEQGDSAMYLCASSFTDRAKGYTFGSGTRLTVV.

The chain recombines TRBV28 with TRBJ1-2; 11 bases align to TRBD1. This CDR3 comprises 13 residues. Germline V gives CDR1 MDHEN, CDR2 SYDVKM. Unmatched junction bases numbered 2, after V lost 4 bases and J lost 7 bases. Written as DNA, the CDR3 is TGTGCCAGCAGTTCCGGGACAGGGGGTGGCTACACCTTC. Residues: CASSSGTGGGYTF.

This clone has just one count. For the CDR3, the DNA is TGTGCCAGCAGCCGGACAGGGGGGACCGGGGAGCTGTTTTTT. Translation gives CASSRTGGTGELFF. This sequence joins TRBV7-3 and TRBJ2-2; TRBD1 matches 10 bases. This CDR3 comprises 14 residues. V lost 5 bases to trimming and J lost 5 bases; unmatched junction nucleotides: 2. CDR1 is SGHTA, CDR2 FQGTGA, per germline.

V and J are TRBV28 and TRBJ2-3; 8 positions match TRBD1. The CDR3 covers 16 residues. Germline CDR1 reads MDHEN; CDR2 reads SYDVKM. With 4 bases clipped from V and 1 base from J, the junction kept 7 bases outside the gene matches. CDR3 loop: CASSSRGQGGTDTQYF. CDR3 DNA sequence: TGTGCCAGCAGTTCCCGTGGACAGGGTGGCACAGATACGCAGTATTTT.

This chain links TRBV18 with TRBJ2-3; the D is unclear. Germline loops: CDR1 KGHSH, CDR2 LQKENI. Trimming stripped 0 bases from V and 4 bases from J, with 5 bases between. This CDR3 spans 13 amino acids. CDR3 residues: CASSPPRPDTQYF. The CDR3 DNA follows: TGTGCCAGCTCACCACCGAGGCCAGATACGCAGTATTTT. Full variable domain (outside the CDR3, taken from reference TRBV18 and TRBJ2-3): NAGVMQNPRHLVRRRGQEARLRCSPMKGHSHVYWYRQLPEEGLKFMVYLQKENIIDESGMPKERFSAEFPKEGPSILRIQQVVRGDSAAYFCASSPPRPDTQYFGPGTRLTVL.

V is TRBV18 and J is TRBJ2-7, with 7 bases matching TRBD2. This CDR3 is 14 amino acids long. CDR1 is KGHSH and CDR2 is LQKENI in the germline V gene. V lost 6 bases to trimming and J lost 4 bases; unmatched junction nucleotides: 9. The CDR3 DNA is TGTGCCAGCTCCTCCGGCGGGAGTATGTACGAGCAGTACTTC. It is translated as CASSSGGSMYEQYF.

The chain uses TRBV9 and TRBJ1-2; 9 bases agree with TRBD1. Trimming took 2 bases from V and 4 from J; bases not matched to a gene: 6. The CDR3 consists of 15 residues. The germline V gene has CDR1 SGDLS and CDR2 YYNGEE. The DNA for the CDR3 is TGTGCCAGCAGCGTCCGGGACAGGGCGGCCTATGGCTACACCTTC. Translating gives CASSVRDRAAYGYTF.

J is TRBJ1-1 and V is TRBV5-1, with D unresolved. The CDR3 loop spans 14 amino acids. Trimming took 1 base from V and 6 from J, leaving 13 bases between them. From germline, CDR1 is SGHRS and CDR2 YFSETQ. The CDR3 coding sequence is TGCGCCAGCAGCTTGTGGGGTAAGGGAGCTGAAGCTTTCTTT. Its translation is CASSLWGKGAEAFF.

This rearrangement joins TRBV7-9 to TRBJ2-3; D gene uncertain. Germline CDR1 and CDR2: SEHNR and FQNEAQ (reference sequence). The CDR3 loop spans 12 amino acids. The V end was cut by 2 bases, the J end by 6 bases, with 6 bases between. In DNA form, the CDR3 reads TGTGCCAGCAGCTTAAAATCGGATACGCAGTATTTT. It specifies CASSLKSDTQYF.

The genes are TRBV29-1 and TRBJ1-2, with D maybe TRBD1 (5 bases). The germline gives CDR1 SQVTM, CDR2 ANQGSEA. V gave up 4 bases and J gave up 4 bases, with 19 bases separating them. The CDR3 extends over 15 amino acids. CDR3 DNA sequence: TGCAGCGTTGGGGAAACGACAGCGTTATTCTATGGCTACACCTTC. Translation: CSVGETTALFYGYTF.

A word on this clone: This specimen includes other DNA sequences encoding the same CDR3. The V and J genes are TRBV28 and TRBJ2-7; 12 nucleotides line up with TRBD2. CDR3 length: 15 residues. Trimming cost V 5 bases and J 7 bases; bases outside gene matches: 9. Per the germline V gene, CDR1 is MDHEN and CDR2 is SYDVKM. The CDR3 nucleotides are TGTGCCAGCAGTCCAAGACTAGCGGGAGTGGGTGAGCAGTACTTC. This codes for CASSPRLAGVGEQYF.

V and J are TRBV5-1 and TRBJ2-1, with TRBD2 identical over 7 bases. Trimming cost V 4 bases and J 8 bases; bases outside gene matches: 6. CDR3 length: 13 residues. Germline V gives CDR1 SGHRS, CDR2 YFSETQ. The CDR3 coding sequence is TGCGCCAGCAGCAAGACTAGCAGATATGAGCAGTTCTTC. This encodes CASSKTSRYEQFF. The variable domain in full, completed from reference TRBV5-1 and TRBJ2-1, reads KAGVTQTPRYLIKTRGQQVTLSCSPISGHRSVSWYQQTPGQGLQFLFEYFSETQRNKGNFPGRFSGRQFSNSRSEMNVSTLELGDSALYLCASSKTSRYEQFFGPGTRLTVL.

This rearrangement joins TRBV7-2 to TRBJ1-1; 9 bases fit TRBD1. Looked up from germline, CDR1 is SGHTA and CDR2 is FQGNSA. This CDR3 has 14 residues. V gave up 5 bases and J gave up 5 bases; unmatched junction bases: 6. Here the CDR3 DNA reads TGTGCCAGCAGCCCTGGACAGGGGAGAACTGAAGCTTTCTTT. Translating gives CASSPGQGRTEAFF.

The chain uses TRBV2 and TRBJ2-7; the match to TRBD2 covers 12 bases. Looked up from germline, CDR1 is SNHLY and CDR2 is FYNNEI. With 6 bases clipped from V and 6 bases from J, the junction kept 12 bases outside the gene matches. This CDR3 region has 16 residues. CDR3 bases: TGTGCCAGCAGAACCGGACTAGCGGGGCCACAGGGCGAGCAGTACTTC. Translating it yields CASRTGLAGPQGEQYF.

The rearrangement uses TRBV2 and TRBJ1-5; a weak D match, TRBD1 (5 bases). V lost 5 bases to trimming and J lost 1 base, with 9 bases between them. This CDR3 contains 14 residues. Germline values: CDR1 SNHLY, CDR2 FYNNEI. The CDR3 sequence is CASSQGSSNQPQHF. In DNA, the CDR3 is TGTGCCAGCAGTCAGGGTTCGAGCAATCAGCCCCAGCATTTT.

The J gene is TRBJ2-7, the V gene TRBV23-1; TRBD1 matches at 7 bases. TRBV23-1 qualifies as an ORF whose function is uncertain. V was pared by 3 bases and J by 5 bases, with 13 bases of the junction left unmatched. CDR3 size: 16 residues. This CDR3 is CASSHLAGTVRNEQYF. Written as DNA, the CDR3 is TGCGCCAGCAGTCACCTCGCCGGGACAGTTAGGAACGAGCAGTACTTC.

The chain has TRBV14 and TRBJ1-1; possible D gene TRBD1, 5 bases. This CDR3 region has 15 residues. From germline, CDR1 is SGHDN and CDR2 FVKESK. V lost 3 bases, J lost 2 bases, and 13 bases lay in between. CDR3 residues: CASSQTTGLNTEAFF. The CDR3 nucleotides are TGTGCCAGCAGCCAGACCACGGGACTTAACACTGAAGCTTTCTTT.

The chain employs TRBV6-1 and TRBJ1-2; D not resolved. Deletions cut 9 bases from V and 2 bases from J, with 16 bases between. The CDR3 spans 14 residues. Germline-derived CDR1 and CDR2 are MNHNS and SASEGT. CDR3 residues: CASTPLERNYGYTF. The CDR3 DNA is TGTGCCAGTACCCCCCTAGAGAGGAACTATGGCTACACCTTC.

The chain has TRBV6-4 and TRBJ2-6, with D possibly matching TRBD1 (6 bases). Between the trimmed V and J ends, which lost 5 bases and 0 bases, there was a span of 11 bases. There are 16 residues in the CDR3. The germline gives CDR1 MRHNA, CDR2 SNTAGT. CDR3 in DNA: TGTGCCAGCAGTCCTGGACAGCGCTCTGGGGCCAACGTCCTGACTTTC. Protein sequence: CASSPGQRSGANVLTF.

The V and J genes are TRBV7-2 and TRBJ2-4; TRBD1 aligns across 7 bases. Germline CDR1 and CDR2: SGHTA and FQGNSA. The J segment lost 6 bases and the V segment lost 1 base, leaving 15 bases of the junction unmatched. CDR3 length: 18 amino acids. The CDR3 protein is CASSLVVGRGSSGNIQYF. In DNA form, the CDR3 reads TGTGCCAGCAGCTTAGTCGTGGGCAGGGGGTCCTCAGGAAACATTCAGTACTTC. Complete variable domain (other parts from reference TRBV7-2 and TRBJ2-4): GAGVSQSPSNKVTEKGKDVELRCDPISGHTALYWYRQSLGQGLEFLIYFQGNSAPDKSGLPSDRFSAERTGGSVSTLTIQRTQQEDSAVYLCASSLVVGRGSSGNIQYFGAGTRLSVL.

The chain combines TRBV5-6 with TRBJ2-5; D not resolved. The germline V gene encodes CDR1 SGHDT and CDR2 YYEEEE. This CDR3 contains 14 residues. V dropped 0 bases and J dropped 4 bases, with 10 bases sitting between them. The chain's CDR3 is CASSLDVPRETQYF. The DNA for the CDR3 is TGTGCCAGCAGCTTGGACGTCCCGCGAGAGACCCAGTACTTC.

This chain uses TRBV5-8 with TRBJ1-5; 11 bases are shared with TRBD1. The CDR3 is 18 amino acids. Looked up from germline, CDR1 is SGHTS and CDR2 is YDEGEE. Trimming cost V 4 bases and J 2 bases; bases outside gene matches: 11. The CDR3 is CASSPGTGGNFGNQPQHF. Here the CDR3 DNA reads TGTGCCAGCAGCCCAGGGACAGGGGGGAATTTTGGCAATCAGCCCCAGCATTTT.

Written as DNA, the CDR3 is TGTGCCAGCAGTGAAGTGGGCGAACTAGGAGCTTTCTTT. Translated, it gives CASSEVGELGAFF. J is TRBJ1-1 and V is TRBV6-1; no clear D. Germline-derived CDR1 and CDR2 are MNHNS and SASEGT. V dropped 1 base and J dropped 10 bases, with 13 bases sitting between them. The CDR3 sequence is 13 residues long.

This clone has just one count. At the DNA level, this CDR3 is encoded by other sequences in the same sample as well. V gene TRBV28 combines with J gene TRBJ2-2, with D possibly being TRBD2 (5 bases). With 7 bases removed from V and 5 bases from J, the gap between germline ends came to 8 bases. Per the germline V gene, CDR1 is MDHEN and CDR2 is SYDVKM. The CDR3 extends over 12 amino acids. The CDR3 DNA reads as TGTGCCAGCACCCGAGGGACCGGGGAGCTGTTTTTT. Translated: CASTRGTGELFF.

The V call is TRBV27, the J call TRBJ2-7; 7 positions agree with TRBD1. The CDR3 spans 14 residues. The trim removed 3 bases at V and 0 bases at J, leaving 2 bases unmatched. Germline V gene lookup returns CDR1 MNHEY and CDR2 SMNVEV (reference sequence). CDR3 sequence reads: CASSLDRRSYEQYF. CDR3 coding DNA: TGTGCCAGCAGTTTGGACAGGCGCTCCTACGAGCAGTACTTC.

This chain links TRBV18 with TRBJ1-5; 7 nucleotides agree with TRBD1. Germline V CDR1 and CDR2: KGHSH, LQKENI. Trimming removed 4 bases from V and 4 bases from J; junction bases left unmatched: 7. The CDR3 has 15 amino acids. The CDR3: CASSQGGGQNQPQHF. In DNA, the CDR3 is TGTGCCAGCTCACAAGGAGGGGGACAGAATCAGCCCCAGCATTTT.